The 15 T cell receptor beta chains below were found in one sample sequenced in a study of blood T cell repertoires in COVID-19 (dated by TCRdb to 2018 to 2021). Library construction relied on the immunoSEQ multiplex PCR assay. The table comes from immuneACCESS by way of TCRdb, which keeps in-frame sequences with V and J called. Part of the clones is missing from these tables; in studies checked, under half for an unresolved V gene and the rest for unknown reasons. The sample data list approximately 170,000 clones, and 84% of these were observed just once. The leading ten clones occupy roughly 2.7% of the sample. Sequencing used peripheral blood. These receptors all come from a woman of 80 years or more with COVID-19, enrolled during active disease.

This clone was counted once. V and J are TRBV7-2 and TRBJ2-7, with D maybe TRBD2 (6 bases). The CDR3 runs 15 residues. The germline V and J ends were trimmed by 5 bases and 0 bases, with 14 bases remaining between them. Germline CDR1 and CDR2: SGHTA and FQGNSA. CDR3 protein: CASSTPGLLSYEQYF. CDR3 sequence (DNA): TGTGCCAGCAGCACTCCGGGACTCCTCTCCTACGAGCAGTACTTC.

This clone was recorded only once. This chain links TRBV18 with TRBJ2-2; D is possibly TRBD1 (6 bases). Germline V gene sequence: CDR1 KGHSH, CDR2 LQKENI. CDR3 length: 15 residues. Trimming pared 4 bases from V and 0 bases from J, leaving 9 bases between. The CDR3 reads CASSRRQANTGELFF. DNA for the CDR3: TGTGCCAGCTCACGACGACAGGCGAACACCGGGGAGCTGTTTTTT.

The table lists this clone with a few counts. This chain uses TRBV5-6 with TRBJ2-7; D unresolved. Trimming left V 0 bases short and J 4 bases short, with 11 bases between. The CDR3 runs to 14 residues. Germline V gene sequence: CDR1 SGHDT, CDR2 YYEEEE. The CDR3 bases are TGTGCCAGCAGCTTGGCGCGGCGACGATACGAGCAGTACTTC. Translation: CASSLARRRYEQYF. Filled out from reference TRBV5-6 and TRBJ2-7, the complete variable domain reads DAGVTQSPTHLIKTRGQQVTLRCSPKSGHDTVSWYQQALGQGPQFIFQYYEEEERQRGNFPDRFSGHQFPNYSSELNVNALLLGDSALYLCASSLARRRYEQYFGPGTRLTVT.

This clone was seen a few times. The chain couples TRBV2 to TRBJ2-1, with TRBD2 identical over 14 bases. The CDR3 has 16 amino acids. Germline CDR1 SNHLY, CDR2 FYNNEI. Trimming took 6 bases from V and 4 from J; bases not matched to a gene: 5. This CDR3 reads CASRPGLAGGYNEQFF. In DNA, the CDR3 is TGTGCCAGCAGGCCCGGACTAGCGGGAGGTTACAATGAGCAGTTCTTC.

In its sample, this clone was seen once. The V call is TRBV18, the J call TRBJ2-1; TRBD1 agrees at 8 bases. The germline CDR1 and CDR2 sequences are KGHSH and LQKENI. V was clipped by 1 base and J by 0 bases; unmatched bases: 11. The CDR3 runs to 19 residues. CDR3 sequence: CASSPRPKTGVSSYNEQFF. The CDR3 coding sequence is TGTGCCAGCTCACCACGCCCCAAGACAGGGGTGAGCTCCTACAATGAGCAGTTCTTC. Supplemented by reference TRBV18 and TRBJ2-1, the full variable domain reads NAGVMQNPRHLVRRRGQEARLRCSPMKGHSHVYWYRQLPEEGLKFMVYLQKENIIDESGMPKERFSAEFPKEGPSILRIQQVVRGDSAAYFCASSPRPKTGVSSYNEQFFGPGTRLTVL.

The chain joins TRBV12-3 or TRBV12-4 to TRBJ2-1; weak D call: TRBD1 (7 bases). This CDR3 region has 11 residues. The V gene lost 3 bases and the J gene lost 15 bases, with 12 bases spanning the gap. The CDR3, as DNA: TGTGCCAGCAGTTTGCAGGGGGGCTTGTTCTTC. Protein product: CASSLQGGLFF.

There are a few counts of this clone. The chain joins TRBV5-8 to TRBJ1-6; 10 bases are shared with TRBD1. CDR1 is SGHTS and CDR2 is YDEGEE in the germline V gene. The CDR3 runs 15 residues. Germline trimming cut 0 bases from V and 9 bases from J; bases unmatched to any gene: 3. CDR3 amino acids: CASSLGGQGSSPLHF. For the CDR3, the DNA is TGTGCCAGCAGCTTGGGGGGACAGGGGTCTTCACCCCTCCACTTT.

J is TRBJ1-6 and V is TRBV7-8, with D possibly matching TRBD1 (6 bases). Germline loops: CDR1 SGHVS, CDR2 FQNEAQ. V lost 0 bases and J 8 bases, leaving 11 bases between the germline ends. This CDR3 comprises 15 residues. The CDR3 coding sequence is TGTGCCAGCAGCTTAGCGGACAGATCTTATTCACCCCTCCACTTT. As protein: CASSLADRSYSPLHF. Combining the CDR3 with reference TRBV7-8 and TRBJ1-6 gives the whole variable domain GAGVSQSPRYKVAKRGQDVALRCDPISGHVSLFWYQQALGQGPEFLTYFQNEAQLDKSGLPSDRFFAERPEGSVSTLKIQRTQQEDSAVYLCASSLADRSYSPLHFGNGTRLTVT.

This chain links TRBV7-8 with TRBJ1-6; 9 bases fit TRBD1. CDR3 size: 18 residues. V was pared by 4 bases and J by 7 bases, with 14 bases of the junction left unmatched. Germline CDR1 SGHVS, CDR2 FQNEAQ. CDR3 amino acids: CASSSTGTGPISNSPLHF. The CDR3 DNA is TGTGCCAGCAGCTCAACCGGGACAGGGCCCATCAGCAATTCACCCCTCCACTTT.

The chain joins TRBV5-4 to TRBJ1-2, with a tentative D call TRBD1 (5 bases). The CDR3 is 14 residues long. Looked up from germline, CDR1 is SGHNT and CDR2 is YYREEE (reference sequence). Trimming shortened V by 4 bases and J by 2 bases, and 12 bases separated the two germline ends. The CDR3 DNA follows: TGTGCCAGCAGCCCCGGGACTGTGAACTATGGCTACACCTTC. It specifies CASSPGTVNYGYTF.

The chain employs TRBV14 and TRBJ1-2; D remains unclear. The V gene's germline CDR1 is SGHDN and CDR2 FVKESK. V was shortened by 2 bases and J by 7 bases, with 11 bases between the two germline ends. The CDR3 sequence is 13 residues long. The CDR3 region has the DNA TGTGCCAGCAGCCAAAGCAGGTTGTCTGGCTACACCTTC. Residues: CASSQSRLSGYTF.

In the case of this clone: No conserved phenylalanine or tryptophan is present at the end of the CDR3, so a read error is the likely explanation. No DNA is shown, since the ends of the CDR3 on it are uncertain; the CDR3 is the one TCRdb lists. This chain joins TRBV2 and TRBJ2-7; TRBD2, the table's D call, lacks a check against the DNA. Germline CDR1 reads SNHLY; CDR2 reads FYNNEI. Counting both end residues, the CDR3 totals 14 amino acids. CDR3: CASSETGTSGSLGS.

This chain uses TRBV5-6 with TRBJ1-1, with D perhaps TRBD1 (6 bases). V dropped 7 bases and J dropped 1 base, with 11 bases sitting between them. Germline V gene lookup returns CDR1 SGHDT and CDR2 YYEEEE. The CDR3 consists of 13 residues. DNA for the CDR3: TGTGCCAGCTATGGACAGACGAACACTGAAGCTTTCTTT. Translated, it gives CASYGQTNTEAFF.

CDR3 sequence: CASSKGRLREGYGYTF. The DNA of the CDR3 is TGTGCCAGCAGCAAAGGTAGGCTCAGGGAAGGCTATGGCTACACCTTC. The V gene is TRBV21-1, the J gene TRBJ1-2; the table's D call, TRBD1, was not checked against the DNA. TRBV21-1 counts as a pseudogene. The CDR3 has 16 amino acids.

The chain carries TRBV6-5 and TRBJ2-5; 11 bases align to TRBD1. CDR1 and CDR2 from the germline V gene are MNHEY and SVGAGI. The CDR3 covers 15 residues. With 0 bases clipped from V and 5 bases from J, the junction kept 2 bases outside the gene matches. The chain's CDR3 is CASSYSRTGGETQYF. The CDR3 DNA reads as TGTGCCAGCAGTTACTCCCGGACAGGGGGCGAGACCCAGTACTTC.